This T cell receptor beta chain appears in the sequencing data of a study of cytomegalovirus exposure and HLA in healthy donors. General study results and limits: Cytomegalovirus association was assigned to some 160 TCR beta chains.

Researchers ran the PCR with 60 Vbeta and 13 Jbeta primers. The protocol was immunoSEQ multiplex PCR, while the TCRdb copy is restricted to in-frame clones and leaves out a portion. The repertoire consists of about 140,000 clones, with 73% occurring once and the leading ten covering 1% to 1.5%. Concerning this clone: Antigen unknown.

The V gene's germline CDR1 is MNHNS and CDR2 SASEGT. V was pared by 2 bases and J by 8 bases, with 12 bases between. This CDR3 has 13 residues. The V and J genes are TRBV6-1 and TRBJ1-2; D uncertain. This TCR was recovered from a woman between 35 and 50 years old in good health and CMV-seronegative. Sequencing was done on a sample of PBMCs. CDR3 coding DNA: TGTGCCAGCAGTGAATCTGCGGGTAGGGGCTACACCTTC. Translation gives CASSESAGRGYTF.